The 15 T cell receptor beta chains reported below all come from one sample, sequenced in a study of cytomegalovirus exposure and HLA in healthy donors. Primers: 60 Vbeta forward and 13 Jbeta reverse. This table comes from immunoSEQ multiplex PCR, and its TCRdb copy is limited to in-frame clones, with some not included. The sample holds some 45,000 clones, approximately 86% seen once. Input material: PBMCs. All receptors derive from a woman in her forties in good health and CMV-seropositive.

V and J are TRBV6-5 and TRBJ2-1, with TRBD2 matching 9 bases. The ends lost 2 bases at V and 4 bases at J; junction bases unmatched: 6. The CDR3 has 16 amino acids. Germline CDR1 is MNHEY and CDR2 is SVGAGI. For the CDR3, the DNA is TGTGCCAGCAGTTACGGGTTTAGCGGGAGTTACAATGAGCAGTTCTTC. Translated: CASSYGFSGSYNEQFF.

The chain couples TRBV28 to TRBJ2-7; TRBD2 matches 9 bases. CDR3 size: 16 residues. After removal of 5 bases from V and 4 bases from J, the junction contained 12 bases not matched to a gene. CDR1 is MDHEN and CDR2 is SYDVKM in the germline V gene. CDR3 residues: CASSTPASGKRYEQYF. CDR3 in DNA: TGTGCCAGCAGTACCCCCGCTAGCGGGAAGAGGTACGAGCAGTACTTC. The full variable domain, in which reference TRBV28 and TRBJ2-7 provide the parts outside the CDR3, is DVKVTQSSRYLVKRTGEKVFLECVQDMDHENMFWYRQDPGLGLRLIYFSYDVKMKEKGDIPEGYSVSREKKERFSLILESASTNQTSMYLCASSTPASGKRYEQYFGPGTRLTVT.

The chain has TRBV6-6 and TRBJ2-5, with 9 nucleotides matching TRBD1. The germline CDR1 and CDR2 sequences are MNHNY and SVGAGI (reference sequence). The CDR3 runs to 14 residues. V shed 4 bases, J shed 5 bases, and the junction held 5 bases outside the gene matches. This chain's CDR3 is CASSFGQGWETQYF. In nucleotides, the CDR3 is TGTGCCAGCAGTTTCGGACAGGGGTGGGAGACCCAGTACTTC.

This rearrangement joins TRBV7-9 to TRBJ1-2; possible D gene TRBD1, 6 bases. The germline V gene has CDR1 SEHNR and CDR2 FQNEAQ (reference sequence). V was cut by 4 bases and J by 1 base, with 16 bases left in between. The CDR3 length is 16 residues. CDR3 sequence reads: CASSSLGGKVNYGYTF. As DNA, the CDR3 is TGTGCCAGCAGCTCATTAGGGGGAAAGGTTAACTATGGCTACACCTTC.

The V call is TRBV6-1, the J call TRBJ2-5; 11 bases map to TRBD2. In germline, CDR1 is MNHNS, CDR2 SASEGT. V lost 3 bases to trimming and J lost 5 bases; unmatched junction nucleotides: 5. The CDR3 sequence is 15 residues long. DNA for the CDR3: TGTGCCAGCAGTGAGCGGACTAGCGGGTGGGAGACCCAGTACTTC. Amino acids: CASSERTSGWETQYF.

The J gene is TRBJ1-1, the V gene TRBV7-7; perhaps TRBD1 as D (6 bases). There are 16 residues in the CDR3. Germline V lookup: CDR1 SSHAT, CDR2 FNYEAQ (reference sequence). V was trimmed by 4 bases and J by 1 base, leaving 16 bases between them. The CDR3 coding sequence is TGTGCCAGCAGCTCCCCCGTCAGACAGGAGAACACTGAAGCTTTCTTT. Translation gives CASSSPVRQENTEAFF.

The chain uses TRBV9 and TRBJ1-1; D call uncertain. CDR3 length: 14 amino acids. The germline CDR1 and CDR2 sequences are SGDLS and YYNGEE. The V end was cut by 4 bases, the J end by 1 base, with 11 bases between. The CDR3 is CASSPPHSNTEAFF. The CDR3 DNA sequence: TGTGCCAGCAGCCCCCCCCACTCGAACACTGAAGCTTTCTTT.

This clone was seen just once. CDR3 region: CASSATSGSFTDTQYF. The CDR3 DNA is TGTGCCAGCAGCGCCACAAGCGGCTCCTTCACAGATACGCAGTATTTT. This chain joins TRBV9 and TRBJ2-3; a weak D match, TRBD2 (5 bases). The germline V gene has CDR1 SGDLS and CDR2 YYNGEE. V gave up 3 bases and J gave up 2 bases, with 16 bases separating them. The CDR3 has 16 amino acids.

The rearrangement joins TRBV5-4 to TRBJ1-4; no clear D gene. CDR1 is SGHNT and CDR2 is YYREEE in the germline V gene (reference sequence). V dropped 2 bases and J dropped 0 bases, with 17 bases sitting between them. This CDR3 spans 18 amino acids. For the CDR3, the DNA is TGTGCCAGCAGCTTCGATCGGGGTCGTGGTGCAACTAATGAAAAACTGTTTTTT. This sequence encodes CASSFDRGRGATNEKLFF.

V gene TRBV18 combines with J gene TRBJ2-4; D unclear. CDR3 length: 17 residues. Germline CDR1 reads KGHSH; CDR2 reads LQKENI. V lost 2 bases, J lost 0 bases, and 14 bases lay in between. CDR3 residues: CASSPGDLWLAKNIQYF. Here the CDR3 DNA reads TGTGCCAGCTCACCAGGAGACCTGTGGTTAGCCAAAAACATTCAGTACTTC.

The chain links TRBV6-6 to TRBJ2-2, with a possible D match to TRBD2 (5 bases). Trimming stripped 4 bases from V and 7 bases from J, with 19 bases between. Looked up from germline, CDR1 is MNHNY and CDR2 is SVGAGI (reference sequence). The CDR3 sequence is 16 residues long. The CDR3 here is CASSFREPRIGGELFF. CDR3 DNA: TGTGCCAGCAGTTTTCGGGAACCGAGGATCGGCGGGGAGCTGTTTTTT.

This clone was observed once. J is TRBJ1-2 and V is TRBV7-9; 11 positions match TRBD1. Germline V gives CDR1 SEHNR, CDR2 FQNEAQ (reference sequence). With V trimmed by 5 bases and J by 7 bases, 9 bases remained unmatched. The CDR3 sequence is 15 residues long. CDR3 nucleotides: TGTGCCAGCAGCCGGACGGGACAGGGGGATTGTGGCTACACCTTC. This encodes CASSRTGQGDCGYTF.

In nucleotides, the CDR3 is TGTGCCAGCAGTCTGGACAGGGTTCGACCTCAAGAGACCCAGTACTTC. Translation gives CASSLDRVRPQETQYF. This sequence joins TRBV2 and TRBJ2-5, with 8 bases lining up with TRBD1. This CDR3 is 16 amino acids long. Germline CDR1 is SNHLY and CDR2 is FYNNEI. Germline trimming cut 5 bases from V and 2 bases from J; bases unmatched to any gene: 10. Full variable domain (missing parts from reference TRBV2 and TRBJ2-5): EPEVTQTPSHQVTQMGQEVILRCVPISNHLYFYWYRQILGQKVEFLVSFYNNEISEKSEIFDDQFSVERPDGSNFTLKIRSTKLEDSAMYFCASSLDRVRPQETQYFGPGTRLLVL.

The rearrangement links TRBV29-1 to TRBJ2-7, with TRBD1 matching over 7 bases. The CDR3 extends over 13 amino acids. V dropped 2 bases and J dropped 4; count of bases not matched to a gene: 5. Germline V gene sequence: CDR1 SQVTM, CDR2 ANQGSEA. CDR3 sequence reads: CSVETGVSYEQYF. The CDR3 DNA reads TGCAGCGTTGAAACAGGGGTGAGTTACGAGCAGTACTTC.

In the case of this clone: At one boundary the junction diverges from the germline segment, which might be a read error. This chain links TRBV6-5 with TRBJ2-7, with 8 bases lining up with TRBD2. The CDR3 covers 15 residues. CDR1 is MNHEY and CDR2 is SVGAGI in the germline V gene. CDR3 DNA: TGTGCCAGCACTTACCCGGGAGGGGGAACCTACGAGCAGTACTTC. Translated, it gives CASTYPGGGTYEQYF.